This TCR beta chain was found in a study of beta chain features in type 1 diabetes. Sorting with CD45RO/CCR7/CD25/CD127/CD95/CD27 yielded naive, central memory, regulatory and stem-like memory CD4+ cells. Isolated RNA was reverse transcribed in full, so expressed TCRB transcripts were sequenced. Method: immunoSEQ multiplex PCR; TCRdb's copy keeps in-frame clones and lacks some. The sample contains roughly 290,000 clones, around 7.3% of which appear only once. The CDR3 spans 15 residues. J was trimmed by 4 bases and V by 4 bases; bases with no gene match: 8. Germline CDR1 and CDR2: SGHTA and FQGNSA. Sequences were obtained from central memory CD4+ T cells from blood. This chain uses TRBV7-2 with TRBJ2-5; 8 nucleotides line up with TRBD2. This receptor was identified in a woman younger than 30 in good health. CDR3 in DNA: TGTGCCAGCAGCTCCCAAAGCGGGAGCGGAGAGACCCAGTACTTC. This codes for CASSSQSGSGETQYF.